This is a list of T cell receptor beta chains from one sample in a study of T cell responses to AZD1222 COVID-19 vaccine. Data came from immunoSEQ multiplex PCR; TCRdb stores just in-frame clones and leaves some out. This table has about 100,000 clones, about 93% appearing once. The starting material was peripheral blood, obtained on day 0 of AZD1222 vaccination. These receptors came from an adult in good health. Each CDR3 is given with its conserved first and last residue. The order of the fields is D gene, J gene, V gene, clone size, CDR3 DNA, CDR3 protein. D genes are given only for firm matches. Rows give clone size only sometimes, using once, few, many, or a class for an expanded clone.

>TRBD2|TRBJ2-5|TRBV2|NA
TGTGCCAGCAGGGGACTAGCGGCAGAGACCCAGTACTTC
CASRGLAAETQYF
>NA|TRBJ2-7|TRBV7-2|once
TGTGCCAGCAGCTTAGTTGGAGCTTCCTACGAGCAGTACTTC
CASSLVGASYEQYF
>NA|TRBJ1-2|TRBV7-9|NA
TGTGCCAGCAGCTTAGCCAGGGACTATGGCTACACCTTC
CASSLARDYGYTF
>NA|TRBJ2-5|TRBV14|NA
TGTGCCAGCAGACCCTCGACAGGAAGCAAAGAGACCCAGTACTTC
CASRPSTGSKETQYF
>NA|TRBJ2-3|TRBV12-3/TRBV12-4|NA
TGTGCCAGCGAGGGCATCACAGATACGCAGTATTTT
CASEGITDTQYF
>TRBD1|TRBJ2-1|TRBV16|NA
TGTGCCAGCCGAAGACAGGGCTGGCTTTTCTTC
CASRRQGWLFF
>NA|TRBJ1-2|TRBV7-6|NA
TGTGCCAGCAGCCCATCATCCACTAACTATGGCTACACCTTC
CASSPSSTNYGYTF
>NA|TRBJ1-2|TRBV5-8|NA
TGTGCCAGCAGCCCCGGCTCATTTGTAGGGGCCGGATGGGGCTACACCTTC
CASSPGSFVGAGWGYTF
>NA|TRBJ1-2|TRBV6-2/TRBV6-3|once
TGTGCCAGCAGTTCAGAGGCAGGGGTGACTGGCTACACCTTC
CASSSEAGVTGYTF
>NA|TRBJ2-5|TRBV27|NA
TGTGCCAGCAGTATGTGGGGGGGCCGGGAGACCCAGTACTTC
CASSMWGGRETQYF
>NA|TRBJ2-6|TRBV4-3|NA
TGCGCCAGCAGCCAAGATGCCGGATCTGGGGCCAACGTCCTGACTTTC
CASSQDAGSGANVLTF
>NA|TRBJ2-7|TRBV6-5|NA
TGTGCCAGCAGCCTTGGGGGCACCTACGAGCAGTACTTC
CASSLGGTYEQYF
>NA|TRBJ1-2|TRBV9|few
TGTGCCAGCAGCGTAGACAGTGGCTACACCTTC
CASSVDSGYTF
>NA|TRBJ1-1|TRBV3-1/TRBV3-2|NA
TGTGCCAGCAGCCAAACACAAGGGGACACTGAAGCTTTCTTT
CASSQTQGDTEAFF
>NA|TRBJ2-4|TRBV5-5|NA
TGTGCCAGCAGCTTGAACTCTATTCCCATTCAGTACTTC
CASSLNSIPIQYF
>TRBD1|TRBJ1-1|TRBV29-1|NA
TGCAGCGTGGGGACAGGAGCCAACACTGAAGCTTTCTTT
CSVGTGANTEAFF
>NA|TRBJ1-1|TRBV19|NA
TGTGCCAGTAGTATAAGGACTCGTTTGGAGACGAACACTGAAGCTTTCTTT
CASSIRTRLETNTEAFF
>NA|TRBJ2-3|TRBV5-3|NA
TGTGCCAGAAGCTTGAGGTGTCGCACAGATACGCAGTATTTT
CARSLRCRTDTQYF
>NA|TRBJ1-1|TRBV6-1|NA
TGTGCCAGCAGTGCTCTGGTTGGAGGCAGGGGTACTGAAGCTTTCTTT
CASSALVGGRGTEAFF
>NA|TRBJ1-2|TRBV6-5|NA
TGTGCCAGCACCAACTATCCCTATGGCTACACCTTC
CASTNYPYGYTF
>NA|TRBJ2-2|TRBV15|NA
TGTGCCACCAGCTCCGGCCCTCCGGGGGCCGGGGAGCTGTTTTTT
CATSSGPPGAGELFF
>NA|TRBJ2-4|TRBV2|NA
TGTGCCAGCAGTGATACAACCGGGACAATAAACATTCAGTACTTC
CASSDTTGTINIQYF
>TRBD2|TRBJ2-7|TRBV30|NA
TGTGCCCGAGCCAGCGGGGGCGCCTCCTACGAGCAGTACTTC
CARASGGASYEQYF
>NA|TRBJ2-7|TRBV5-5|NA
TGTGCCAGCAGCTTGTTTCAGGGCAGGGAATACGAGCAGTACTTC
CASSLFQGREYEQYF
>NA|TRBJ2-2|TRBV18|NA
TGTGCCAGCGACACCAAGGTCTTCGGTTCCGGGGAGCTGTTTTTT
CASDTKVFGSGELFF
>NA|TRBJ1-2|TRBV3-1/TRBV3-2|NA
TGTGCCAGCAGCCAATGGCAGGTGAGGGGCTACACCTTC
CASSQWQVRGYTF
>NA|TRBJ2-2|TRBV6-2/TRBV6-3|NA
TGTGCCAGCAGTTACTCGACCTTAACCGGGGAGCTGTTTTTT
CASSYSTLTGELFF
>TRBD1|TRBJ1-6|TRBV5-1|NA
TGCGCCAGCAGCATATGGACAGGGCCCAATTCACCCCTCCACTTT
CASSIWTGPNSPLHF
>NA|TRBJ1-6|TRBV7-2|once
TGTGCCAGCAGCTTAGCGCAGGGGAATAATTCACCCCTCCACTTT
CASSLAQGNNSPLHF
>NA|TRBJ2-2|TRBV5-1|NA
TGCGCCAGCAGCCCGGACGGATCGAACACCGGGGAGCTGTTTTTT
CASSPDGSNTGELFF
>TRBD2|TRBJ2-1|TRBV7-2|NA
TGTGCCAGCAGCATCAGGGCTAGCGGGTACAATGAGCAGTTCTTC
CASSIRASGYNEQFF
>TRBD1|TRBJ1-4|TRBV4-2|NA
TGTGCCAGCAGCCAAAACCCGACAGGGGTGAACGAAAAACTGTTTTTT
CASSQNPTGVNEKLFF
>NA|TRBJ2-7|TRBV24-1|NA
TGTGCCACCTGCAAAGTTCTTAGGAGAAACCTTTACGAGCAGTACTTC
CATCKVLRRNLYEQYF
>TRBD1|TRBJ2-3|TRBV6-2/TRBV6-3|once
TGTGCCAGCAGTTACTCGACCCTGGGCAGGGGGACAGATACGCAGTATTTT
CASSYSTLGRGTDTQYF
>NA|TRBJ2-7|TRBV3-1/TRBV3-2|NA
TGTGCCAGCAGCTCCGGGGCTGACTACGAGCAGTACTTC
CASSSGADYEQYF
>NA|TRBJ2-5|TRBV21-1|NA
TGTGCCAGCATCAAGATCTTCTTCCGACACCACGAAGAGACCCAGTACTTC
CASIKIFFRHHEETQYF
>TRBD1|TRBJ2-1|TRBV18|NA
TGTGCCAGCTCACTCGGGACAGGGGAATACAATGAGCAGTTCTTC
CASSLGTGEYNEQFF
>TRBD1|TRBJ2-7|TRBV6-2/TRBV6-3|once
TGTGCCAGCAGTTCCAACAGACAGGGGGCGATACCCACTAGCTCCTACGAGCAGTACTTC
CASSSNRQGAIPTSSYEQYF
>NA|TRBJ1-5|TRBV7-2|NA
TGTGCCAGCAGCTTACAGTCATTCAATCAGCCCCAGCATTTT
CASSLQSFNQPQHF
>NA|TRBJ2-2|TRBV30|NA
TGTGCCTGGACTCTTCTGGAGGGGGGCGGGACCGGGGAGCTGTTTTTT
CAWTLLEGGGTGELFF
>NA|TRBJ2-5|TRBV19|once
TGTGCCAGTAGGTTCGGGTCGTTATCAGGGGAGACCCAGTACTTC
CASRFGSLSGETQYF
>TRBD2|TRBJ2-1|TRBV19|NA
TGTGCCAGTAGACAACCGGCGGGGGAATCCTACAATGAGCAGTTCTTC
CASRQPAGESYNEQFF
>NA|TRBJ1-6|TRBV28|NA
TGTGCCAGCAATGCTGGACAGTATAATTCACCCCTCCACTTT
CASNAGQYNSPLHF
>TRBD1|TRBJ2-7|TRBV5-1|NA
TGCGCCAGCAGCTTCGGGACAGGGGGCTACGAGCAGTACTTC
CASSFGTGGYEQYF
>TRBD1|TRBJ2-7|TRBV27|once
TGTGCCAGCAGTCCAGGGGGTTACGAGCAGTACTTC
CASSPGGYEQYF
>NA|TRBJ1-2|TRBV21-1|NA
TGTGCCACCCCCACCGAACACAGCGGACAGGGGAACTATGGCTACACCTTC
CATPTEHSGQGNYGYTF
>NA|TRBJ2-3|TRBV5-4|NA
TGTGCCAGCAGCCCCCCTCGCACAGATACGCAGTATTTT
CASSPPRTDTQYF
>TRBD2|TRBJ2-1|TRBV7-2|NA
TGTGCCAGCAGCTTAGCGGGTCTTGGCGGGGGGCCAAAACTCTTC
CASSLAGLGGGPKLF
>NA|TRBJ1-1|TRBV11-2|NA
TGTGCCAGCAGCTTATTAGTAGGGCCCGCAGGAGATGAAGCTTTCTTT
CASSLLVGPAGDEAFF
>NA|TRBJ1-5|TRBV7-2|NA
TGTGCCAGCAGCTTAGGGTGGGGTCGCAATCAGCCCCAGCATTTT
CASSLGWGRNQPQHF
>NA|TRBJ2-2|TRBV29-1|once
TGCAGCGTTGGAATAGGGATGGGAACCGGGGAGCTGTTTTTT
CSVGIGMGTGELFF
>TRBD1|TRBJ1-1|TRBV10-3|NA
TGTGCCATCAGTGCTGGACAGGGGGGGACTGAAGCTTTCTTT
CAISAGQGGTEAFF
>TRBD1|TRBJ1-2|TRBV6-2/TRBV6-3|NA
TGTGCCAGCAGCCGACCGACAGGGGGCAATGGCTACACCTTC
CASSRPTGGNGYTF